This T cell receptor (beta chain) came from a study of response to subunit inactivated influenza vaccine (dated by TCRdb to 2016 to 2019). For the study in its entirety: The study used deep quantitative T cell receptor repertoire profiling to track responses to a trivalent subunit inactivated influenza vaccine. What the work shows at the level of the full study, not this receptor alone: The authors suggested that each seasonal influenza vaccination may recruit only a limited number of new T cells.

Receptor amplification or capture employed RT-PCR. The run used an Illumina HiSeq 2500. TCRdb handled the public reads itself, with Q25 trimming in fastp and clone calling in MiXCR, and kept productive beta chains. All rows with the same CDR3 protein become a single entry with the most common DNA and genes. Across this sample there are about 160,000 distinct CDR3 sequences, with roughly 10% seen only once. Together, the top ten hold around 40% of the sample. This clonotype was picked up a small number of times. The target of this receptor is not known. The input lacks base qualities; no much larger clone sits a single base away. CDR1 is given as LNHNV and CDR2 as YYDKDF, both from the germline V gene (reference sequence). The trim is 2 bases for V and 0 bases for J, with a gap of 7 bases between the germline ends. CDR3 length: 14 amino acids, cysteine to phenylalanine. Solely the CDR3 DNA is kept, with 42 bases framed from the first base.

The specimen was CD8+ T cells sorted from PBMCs, collected approximately 25 months after vaccination. The receptor's source is a man aged 45 to 75 who received an inactivated influenza vaccine. Donor details come from another sample of the same person, matched by shared clones. The receptor chain draws on TRBV15 and TRBJ1-2; the D gene is unclear. Read as DNA, the sequence is TGTGCCACCAGCAGACTAAAAACTAACTATGGCTACACCTTC. Translated, it reads CATSRLKTNYGYTF.